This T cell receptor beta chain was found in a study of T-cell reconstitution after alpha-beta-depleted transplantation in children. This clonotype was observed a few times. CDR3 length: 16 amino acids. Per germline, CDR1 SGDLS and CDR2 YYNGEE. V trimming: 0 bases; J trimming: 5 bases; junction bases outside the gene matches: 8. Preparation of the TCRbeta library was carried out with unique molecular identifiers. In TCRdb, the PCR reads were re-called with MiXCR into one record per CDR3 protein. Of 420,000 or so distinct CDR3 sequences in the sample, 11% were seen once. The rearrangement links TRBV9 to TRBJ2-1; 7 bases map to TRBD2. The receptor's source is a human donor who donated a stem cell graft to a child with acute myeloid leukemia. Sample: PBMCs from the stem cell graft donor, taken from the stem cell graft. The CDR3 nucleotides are TGTGCCAGCAGCGTAGCGGAGCGGGAAGGGGACAATGAGCAGTTCTTC. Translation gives CASSVAEREGDNEQFF.